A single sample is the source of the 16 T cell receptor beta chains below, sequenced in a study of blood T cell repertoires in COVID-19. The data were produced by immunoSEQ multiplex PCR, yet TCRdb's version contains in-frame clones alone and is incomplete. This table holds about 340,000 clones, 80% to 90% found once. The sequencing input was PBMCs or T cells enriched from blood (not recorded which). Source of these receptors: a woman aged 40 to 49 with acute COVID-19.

The CDR3 is CASSQELSGQPQHF. CDR3 nucleotide sequence: TGTGCCAGCAGCCAAGAACTGTCGGGTCAGCCCCAGCATTTT. This rearrangement joins TRBV4-2 to TRBJ1-5; D gene uncertain. The V end was cut by 0 bases, the J end by 6 bases, with 9 bases between. Germline V lookup: CDR1 LGHNA, CDR2 YNFKEQ. The CDR3 is 14 residues long.

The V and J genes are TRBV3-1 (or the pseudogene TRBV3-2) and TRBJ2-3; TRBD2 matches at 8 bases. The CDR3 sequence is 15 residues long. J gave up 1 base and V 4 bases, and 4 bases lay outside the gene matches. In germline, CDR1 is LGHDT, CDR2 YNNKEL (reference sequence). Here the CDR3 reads CASSPSGSGTDTQYF. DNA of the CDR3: TGTGCCAGCAGCCCCAGCGGGAGTGGCACAGATACGCAGTATTTT.

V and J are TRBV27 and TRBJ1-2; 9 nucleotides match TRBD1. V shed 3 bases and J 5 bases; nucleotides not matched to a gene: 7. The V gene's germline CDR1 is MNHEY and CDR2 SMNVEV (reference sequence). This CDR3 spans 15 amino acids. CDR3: CASSLNTGGPYGYTF. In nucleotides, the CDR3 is TGTGCCAGCAGTTTGAACACAGGGGGCCCATATGGCTACACCTTC.

CDR3 nucleotide sequence: TGCGCCAGCACCAGTAGCGGGAGAGGTTCCTACAATGAGCAGTTCTTC. Its protein product is CASTSSGRGSYNEQFF. The chain combines TRBV5-1 with TRBJ2-1; 9 bases map to TRBD2. The CDR3 has 16 residues. In germline, CDR1 is SGHRS, CDR2 YFSETQ. The V and J ends lost 6 bases and 1 base, in that order; junction bases with no gene match: 8.

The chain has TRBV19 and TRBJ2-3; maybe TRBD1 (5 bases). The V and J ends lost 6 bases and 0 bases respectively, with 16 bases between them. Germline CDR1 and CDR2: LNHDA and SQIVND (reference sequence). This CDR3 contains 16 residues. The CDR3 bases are TGTGCCAGTAGCACTTTAAGGGGTTCGAGCACAGATACGCAGTATTTT. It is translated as CASSTLRGSSTDTQYF.

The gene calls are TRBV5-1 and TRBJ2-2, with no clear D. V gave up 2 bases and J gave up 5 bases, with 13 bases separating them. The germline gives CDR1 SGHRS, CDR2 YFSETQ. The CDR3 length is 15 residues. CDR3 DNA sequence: TGCGCCAGCAGCTTCGTACCCGGTAGTACCGGGGAGCTGTTTTTT. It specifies CASSFVPGSTGELFF.

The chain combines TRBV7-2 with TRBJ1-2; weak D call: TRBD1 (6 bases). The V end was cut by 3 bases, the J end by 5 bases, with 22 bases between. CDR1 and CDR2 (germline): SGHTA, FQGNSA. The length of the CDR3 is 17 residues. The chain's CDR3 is CASSFRGQLGVEYGYTF. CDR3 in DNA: TGTGCCAGCAGCTTTAGAGGACAGTTAGGGGTGGAGTATGGCTACACCTTC.

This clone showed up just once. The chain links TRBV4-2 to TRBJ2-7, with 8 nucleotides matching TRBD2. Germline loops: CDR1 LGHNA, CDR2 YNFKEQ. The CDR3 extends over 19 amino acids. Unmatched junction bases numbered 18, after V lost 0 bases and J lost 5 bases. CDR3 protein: CASSQDLGSGIGFGNEQYF. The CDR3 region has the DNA TGTGCCAGCAGCCAAGATCTCGGTAGCGGGATAGGTTTTGGAAACGAGCAGTACTTC.

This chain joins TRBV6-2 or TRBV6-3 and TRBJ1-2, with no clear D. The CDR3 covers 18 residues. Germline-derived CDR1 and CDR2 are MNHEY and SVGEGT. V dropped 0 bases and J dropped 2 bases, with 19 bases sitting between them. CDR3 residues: CASSYSTSSRWQNYGYTF. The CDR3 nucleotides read TGTGCCAGCAGTTACTCGACAAGCTCCAGGTGGCAGAACTATGGCTACACCTTC.

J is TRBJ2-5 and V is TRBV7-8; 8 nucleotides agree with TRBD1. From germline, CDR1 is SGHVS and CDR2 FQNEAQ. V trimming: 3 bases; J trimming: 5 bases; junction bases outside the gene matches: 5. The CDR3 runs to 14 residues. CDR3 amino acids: CASSFDRGRETQYF. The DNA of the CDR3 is TGTGCCAGCAGCTTTGACAGGGGCCGGGAGACCCAGTACTTC.

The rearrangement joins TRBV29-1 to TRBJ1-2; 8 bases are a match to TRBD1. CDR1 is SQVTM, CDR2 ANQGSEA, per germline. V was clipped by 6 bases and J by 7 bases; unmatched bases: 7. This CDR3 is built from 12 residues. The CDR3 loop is CSVTDRVSGYTF. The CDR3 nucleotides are TGCAGCGTGACGGACAGGGTTAGTGGCTACACCTTC.

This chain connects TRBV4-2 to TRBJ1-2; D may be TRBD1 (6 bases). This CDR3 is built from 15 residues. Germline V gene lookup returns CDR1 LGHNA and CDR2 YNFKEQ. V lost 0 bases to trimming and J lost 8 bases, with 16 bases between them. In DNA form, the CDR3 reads TGTGCCAGCAGCCAAGAAACAGGGTCTGCAAGAGGCTACACCTTC. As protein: CASSQETGSARGYTF.

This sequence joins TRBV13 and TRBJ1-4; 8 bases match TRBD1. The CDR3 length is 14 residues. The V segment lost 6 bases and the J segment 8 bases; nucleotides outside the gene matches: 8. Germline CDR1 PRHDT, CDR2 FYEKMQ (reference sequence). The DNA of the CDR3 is TGTGCCAGCAGACAGGACAGGGTTCACGAAAAACTGTTTTTT. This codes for CASRQDRVHEKLFF. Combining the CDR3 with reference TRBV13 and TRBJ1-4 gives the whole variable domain AAGVIQSPRHLIKEKRETATLKCYPIPRHDTVYWYQQGPGQDPQFLISFYEKMQSDKGSIPDRFSAQQFSDYHSELNMSSLELGDSALYFCASRQDRVHEKLFFGSGTQLSVL.

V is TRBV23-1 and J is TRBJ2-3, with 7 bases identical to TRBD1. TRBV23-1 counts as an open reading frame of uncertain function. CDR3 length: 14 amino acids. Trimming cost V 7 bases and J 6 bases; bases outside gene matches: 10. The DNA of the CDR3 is TGCGCCAGCACTCCGGACAGGATCGGGGATACGCAGTATTTT. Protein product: CASTPDRIGDTQYF.

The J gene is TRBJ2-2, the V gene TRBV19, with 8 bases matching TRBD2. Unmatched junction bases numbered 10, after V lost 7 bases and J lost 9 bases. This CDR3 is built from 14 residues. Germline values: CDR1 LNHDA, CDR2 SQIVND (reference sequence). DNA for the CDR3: TGTGCCAGTACCCGAGCGGGAGAGAGCCGGGAGCTGTTTTTT. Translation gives CASTRAGESRELFF.

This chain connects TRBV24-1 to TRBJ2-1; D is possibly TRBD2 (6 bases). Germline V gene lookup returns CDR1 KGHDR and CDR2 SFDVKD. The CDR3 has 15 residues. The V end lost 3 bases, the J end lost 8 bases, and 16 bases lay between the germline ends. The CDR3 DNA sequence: TGTGCCACCAGTGATACGGGAGTTAAGTCTGATGAGCAGTTCTTC. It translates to CATSDTGVKSDEQFF.